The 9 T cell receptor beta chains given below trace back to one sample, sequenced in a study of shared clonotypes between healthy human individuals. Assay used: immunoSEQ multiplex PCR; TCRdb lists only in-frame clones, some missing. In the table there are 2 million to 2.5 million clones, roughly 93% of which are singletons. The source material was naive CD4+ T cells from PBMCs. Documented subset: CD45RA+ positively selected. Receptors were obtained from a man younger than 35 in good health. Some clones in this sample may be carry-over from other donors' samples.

The CDR3 sequence: CASSLVSGGGGNTIYF. The CDR3 DNA follows: TGTGCCAGCAGCTTGGTCTCGGGGGGTGGCGGAAACACCATATATTTT. The chain recombines TRBV5-4 with TRBJ1-3; D may be TRBD1 (5 bases). Trimming removed 0 bases at V and 4 bases at J, with 14 bases between. Germline V gives CDR1 SGHNT, CDR2 YYREEE (reference sequence). The CDR3 has 16 residues.

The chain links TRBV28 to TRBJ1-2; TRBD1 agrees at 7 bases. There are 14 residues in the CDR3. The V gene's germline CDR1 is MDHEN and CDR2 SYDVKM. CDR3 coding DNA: TGTGTCTCAGGGGGACATCAGGATTTCTATGGCTACACCTTC. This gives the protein CVSGGHQDFYGYTF.

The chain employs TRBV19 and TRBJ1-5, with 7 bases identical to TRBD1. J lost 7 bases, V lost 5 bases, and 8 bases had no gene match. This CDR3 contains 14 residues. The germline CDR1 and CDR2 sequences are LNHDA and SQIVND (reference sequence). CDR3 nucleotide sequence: TGTGCCAGTAGTGAGCAGGGGGGCCGACAGCCCCAGCATTTT. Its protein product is CASSEQGGRQPQHF.

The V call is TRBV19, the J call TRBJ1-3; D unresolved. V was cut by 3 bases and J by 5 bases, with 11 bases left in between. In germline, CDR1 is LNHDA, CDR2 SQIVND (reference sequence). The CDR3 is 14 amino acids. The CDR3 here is CASSMISPRNTIYF. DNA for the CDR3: TGTGCCAGTAGTATGATCTCTCCGAGAAACACCATATATTTT.

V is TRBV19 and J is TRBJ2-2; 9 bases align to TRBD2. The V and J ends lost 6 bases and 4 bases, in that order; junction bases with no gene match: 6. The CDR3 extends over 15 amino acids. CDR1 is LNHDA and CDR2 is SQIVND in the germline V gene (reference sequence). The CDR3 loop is CASRRLAVSTGELFF. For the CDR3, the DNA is TGTGCCAGTAGAAGACTAGCGGTTTCCACCGGGGAGCTGTTTTTT.

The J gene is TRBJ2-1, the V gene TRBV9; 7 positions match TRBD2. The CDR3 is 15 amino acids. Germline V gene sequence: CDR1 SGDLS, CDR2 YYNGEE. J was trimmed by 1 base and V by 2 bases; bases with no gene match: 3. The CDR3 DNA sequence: TGTGCCAGCAGCGTTAATAGCGGGTCCTACAATGAGCAGTTCTTC. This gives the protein CASSVNSGSYNEQFF. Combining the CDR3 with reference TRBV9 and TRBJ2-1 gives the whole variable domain DSGVTQTPKHLITATGQRVTLRCSPRSGDLSVYWYQQSLDQGLQFLIQYYNGEERAKGNILERFSAQQFPDLHSELNLSSLELGDSALYFCASSVNSGSYNEQFFGPGTRLTVL.

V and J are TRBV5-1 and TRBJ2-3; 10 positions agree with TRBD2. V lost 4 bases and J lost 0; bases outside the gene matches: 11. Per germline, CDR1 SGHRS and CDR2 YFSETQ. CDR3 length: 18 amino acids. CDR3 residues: CASSIRTSGTYSTDTQYF. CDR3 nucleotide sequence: TGCGCCAGCAGCATCCGGACTAGCGGTACCTATAGCACAGATACGCAGTATTTT. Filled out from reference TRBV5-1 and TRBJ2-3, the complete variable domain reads KAGVTQTPRYLIKTRGQQVTLSCSPISGHRSVSWYQQTPGQGLQFLFEYFSETQRNKGNFPGRFSGRQFSNSRSEMNVSTLELGDSALYLCASSIRTSGTYSTDTQYFGPGTRLTVL.

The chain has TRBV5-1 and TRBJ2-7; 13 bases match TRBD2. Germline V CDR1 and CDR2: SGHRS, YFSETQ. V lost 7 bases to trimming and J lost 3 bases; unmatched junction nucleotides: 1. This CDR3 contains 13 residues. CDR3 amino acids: CASGTSGDYEQYF. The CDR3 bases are TGCGCCAGCGGGACTAGCGGGGACTACGAGCAGTACTTC.

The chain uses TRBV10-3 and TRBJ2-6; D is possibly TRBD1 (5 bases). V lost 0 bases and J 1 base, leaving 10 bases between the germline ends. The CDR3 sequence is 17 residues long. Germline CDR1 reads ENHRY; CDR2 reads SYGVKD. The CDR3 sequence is CAISESGPGSGANVLTF. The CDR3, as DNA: TGTGCCATCAGTGAGTCGGGGCCGGGTTCTGGGGCCAACGTCCTGACTTTC.